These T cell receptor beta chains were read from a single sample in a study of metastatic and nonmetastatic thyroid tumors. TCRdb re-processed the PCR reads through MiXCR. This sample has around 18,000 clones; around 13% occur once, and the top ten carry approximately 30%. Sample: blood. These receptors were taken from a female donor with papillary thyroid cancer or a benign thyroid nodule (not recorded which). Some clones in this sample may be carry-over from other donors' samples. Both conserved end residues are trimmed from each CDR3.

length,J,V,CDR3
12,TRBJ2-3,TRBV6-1,ASSARTGADTQY
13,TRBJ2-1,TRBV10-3,AVSEGTSGSYEQL
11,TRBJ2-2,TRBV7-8,ARSLVDTGELF
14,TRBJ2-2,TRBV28,ASNPGLTGNTGELF
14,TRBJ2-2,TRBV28,ASILWSDGNTGELF
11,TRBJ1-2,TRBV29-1,SATGTANYGYT
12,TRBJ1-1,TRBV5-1,ASSLTGEITEAF
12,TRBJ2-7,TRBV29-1,SASRGDRVYEQY
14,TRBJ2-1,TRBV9,ASSDRTAKVGNEQF
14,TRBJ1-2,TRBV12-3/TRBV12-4,ASTRDWTSANYGYT
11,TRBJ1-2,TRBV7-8,ASSPWDSYGYT
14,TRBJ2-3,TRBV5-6,ASSLAGGGAADTQY
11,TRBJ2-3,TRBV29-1,SAPTQSTDTQY
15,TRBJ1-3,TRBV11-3,ASTIWAAPYSGNTIY
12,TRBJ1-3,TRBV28,ASSQGWSGNTIY
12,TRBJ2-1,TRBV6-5,ASTLPGTWNEQF
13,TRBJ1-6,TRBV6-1,ASKSETAYNSPLH
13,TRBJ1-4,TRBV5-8,ASSSPDRGDEKLF
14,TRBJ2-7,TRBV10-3,AISEPAREMLLEQY
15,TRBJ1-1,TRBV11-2,ASTLPGGRGLSTEAF
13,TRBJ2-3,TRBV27,ASSLVGGQTDTQY
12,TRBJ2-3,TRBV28,ASRDREGADTQY
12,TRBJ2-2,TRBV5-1,ASSSQGYTGELF
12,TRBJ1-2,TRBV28,ASKMDRVNYGYT
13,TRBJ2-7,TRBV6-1,ASRVTSGSSYEQY
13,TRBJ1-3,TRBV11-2,SSSVRQGGRNTIY
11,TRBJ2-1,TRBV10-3,AISDYSLNEQF
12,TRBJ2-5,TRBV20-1,SARAVRGEETQY
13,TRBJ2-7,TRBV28,ASSLMSGTRGEQY
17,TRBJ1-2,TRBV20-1,SARDQGSWLALGSYGYT
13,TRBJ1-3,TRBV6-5,ASSYQGTAGNTIY
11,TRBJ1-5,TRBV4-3,ASSQDENQPQH
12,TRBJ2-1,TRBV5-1,ASCSVDGPSSVF
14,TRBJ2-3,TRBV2,ASWDPRGVITDTQY
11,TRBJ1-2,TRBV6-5,ASSYSRGSGYT
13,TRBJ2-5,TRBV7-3,ASSYTGGPQETQY
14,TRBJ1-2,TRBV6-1,ASSESYGAGKDGYT
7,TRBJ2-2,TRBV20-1,SASQGAF
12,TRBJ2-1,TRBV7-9,ASSSRGEGNEQF
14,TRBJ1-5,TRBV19,ASSILGFSGIQPQH
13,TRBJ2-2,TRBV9,ASTSGTVNTGELF
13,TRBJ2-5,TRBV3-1,ASSQGYLPQETQY
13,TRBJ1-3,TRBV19,ASSIWQGAGNTIY